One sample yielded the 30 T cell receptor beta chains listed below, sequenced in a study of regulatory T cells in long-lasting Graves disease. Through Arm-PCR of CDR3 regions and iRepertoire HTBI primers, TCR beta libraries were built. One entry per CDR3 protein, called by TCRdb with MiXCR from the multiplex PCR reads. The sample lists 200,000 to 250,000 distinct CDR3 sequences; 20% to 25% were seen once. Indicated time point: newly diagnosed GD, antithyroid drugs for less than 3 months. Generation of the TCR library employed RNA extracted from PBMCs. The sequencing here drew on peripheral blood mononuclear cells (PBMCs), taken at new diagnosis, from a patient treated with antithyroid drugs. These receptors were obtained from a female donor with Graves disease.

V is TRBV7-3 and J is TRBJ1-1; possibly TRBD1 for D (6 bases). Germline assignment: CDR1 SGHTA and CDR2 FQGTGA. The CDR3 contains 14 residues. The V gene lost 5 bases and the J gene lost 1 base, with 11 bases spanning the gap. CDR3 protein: CASSQGGGNTEAFF. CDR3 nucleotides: TGTGCCAGCAGCCAAGGGGGGGGGAACACTGAAGCTTTCTTT.

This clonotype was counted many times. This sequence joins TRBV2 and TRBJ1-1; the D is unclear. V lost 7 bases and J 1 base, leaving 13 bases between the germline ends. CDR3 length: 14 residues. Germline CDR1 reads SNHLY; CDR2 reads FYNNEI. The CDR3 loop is CASKGRRQNTEAFF. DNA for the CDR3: TGTGCCAGCAAGGGCCGTCGGCAGAACACTGAAGCTTTCTTT.

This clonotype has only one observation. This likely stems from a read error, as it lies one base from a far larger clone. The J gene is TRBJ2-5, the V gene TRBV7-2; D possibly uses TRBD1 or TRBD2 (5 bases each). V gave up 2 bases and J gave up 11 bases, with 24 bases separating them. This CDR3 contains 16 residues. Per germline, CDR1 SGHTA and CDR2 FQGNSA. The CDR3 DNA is TGTGCCAGCAGCTTATCCCCCTTTTCTGTTGGGGGTGAGCAGTACTTC. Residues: CASSLSPFSVGGEQYF.

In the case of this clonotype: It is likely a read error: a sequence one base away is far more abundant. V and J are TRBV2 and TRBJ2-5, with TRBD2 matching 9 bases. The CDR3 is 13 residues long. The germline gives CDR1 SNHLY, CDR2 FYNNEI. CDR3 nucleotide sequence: TGTGCCAGCAGCCAAGGGGCTAGCGGGGCCCAGCACTTC. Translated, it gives CASSQGASGAQHF.

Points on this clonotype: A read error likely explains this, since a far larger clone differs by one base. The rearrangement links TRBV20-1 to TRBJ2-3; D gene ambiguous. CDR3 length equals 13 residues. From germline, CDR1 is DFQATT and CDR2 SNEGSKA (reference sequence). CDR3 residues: CSVVPIETDTQYF. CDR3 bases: TGCAGCGTTGTCCCGATAGAAACGGATACGCAGTATTTT.

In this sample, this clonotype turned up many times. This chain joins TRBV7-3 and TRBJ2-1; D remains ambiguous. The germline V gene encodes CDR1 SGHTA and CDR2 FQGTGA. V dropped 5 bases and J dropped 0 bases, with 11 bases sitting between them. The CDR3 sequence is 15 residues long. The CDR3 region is CASSPRIASYNEQFF. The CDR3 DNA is TGTGCCAGCAGCCCCCGAATAGCCTCCTACAATGAGCAGTTCTTC. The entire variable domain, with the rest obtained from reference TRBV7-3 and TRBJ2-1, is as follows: GAGVSQTPSNKVTEKGKYVELRCDPISGHTALYWYRQSLGQGPEFLIYFQGTGAADDSGLPNDRFFAVRPEGSVSTLKIQRTERGDSAVYLCASSPRIASYNEQFFGPGTRLTVL.

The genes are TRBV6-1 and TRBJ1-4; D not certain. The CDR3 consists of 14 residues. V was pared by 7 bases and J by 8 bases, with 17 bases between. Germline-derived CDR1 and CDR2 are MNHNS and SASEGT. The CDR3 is CASTQTGWLEKLFF. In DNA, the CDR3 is TGTGCCAGCACGCAGACGGGGTGGTTGGAAAAACTGTTTTTT.

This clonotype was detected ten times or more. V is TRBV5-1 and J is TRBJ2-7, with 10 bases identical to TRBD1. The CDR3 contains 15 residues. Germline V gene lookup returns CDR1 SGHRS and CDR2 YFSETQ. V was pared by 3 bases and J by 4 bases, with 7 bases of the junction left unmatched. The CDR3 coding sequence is TGCGCCAGCAGCTCGGGGGGGACAGGGGCATACGAGCAGTACTTC. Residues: CASSSGGTGAYEQYF.

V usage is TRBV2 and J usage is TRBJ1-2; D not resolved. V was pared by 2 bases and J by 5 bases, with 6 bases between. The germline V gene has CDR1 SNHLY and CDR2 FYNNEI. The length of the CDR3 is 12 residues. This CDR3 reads CASSESPYGYTF. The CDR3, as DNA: TGTGCCAGCAGTGAATCTCCTTATGGCTACACCTTC.

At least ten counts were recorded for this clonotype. The CDR3 sequence is CASMLGTSSYNSPLHF. The CDR3 DNA follows: TGTGCCAGCATGTTGGGCACTAGCTCCTATAATTCACCCCTCCACTTT. The chain links TRBV6-1 to TRBJ1-6; D is unresolved. This CDR3 region has 16 residues. V lost 7 bases and J 0 bases, leaving 13 bases between the germline ends. Germline V gene sequence: CDR1 MNHNS, CDR2 SASEGT.

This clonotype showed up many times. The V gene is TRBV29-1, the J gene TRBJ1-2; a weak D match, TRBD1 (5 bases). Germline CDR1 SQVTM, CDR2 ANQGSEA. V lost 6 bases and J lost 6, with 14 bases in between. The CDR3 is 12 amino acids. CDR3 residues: CSVEAGGNGYTF. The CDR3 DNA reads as TGCAGCGTCGAGGCGGGGGGTAATGGCTACACCTTC.

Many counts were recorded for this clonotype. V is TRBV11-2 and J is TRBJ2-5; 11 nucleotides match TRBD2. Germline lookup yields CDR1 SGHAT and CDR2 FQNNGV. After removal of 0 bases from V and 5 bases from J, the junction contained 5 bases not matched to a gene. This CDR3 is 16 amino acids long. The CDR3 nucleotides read TGTGCCAGCAGCTTAGATCTTAGCGGGGGGGGGGAGACCCAGTACTTC. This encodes CASSLDLSGGGETQYF. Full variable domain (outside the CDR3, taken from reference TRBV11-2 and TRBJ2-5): EAGVAQSPRYKIIEKRQSVAFWCNPISGHATLYWYQQILGQGPKLLIQFQNNGVVDDSQLPKDRFSAERLKGVDSTLKIQPAKLEDSAVYLCASSLDLSGGGETQYFGPGTRLLVL.

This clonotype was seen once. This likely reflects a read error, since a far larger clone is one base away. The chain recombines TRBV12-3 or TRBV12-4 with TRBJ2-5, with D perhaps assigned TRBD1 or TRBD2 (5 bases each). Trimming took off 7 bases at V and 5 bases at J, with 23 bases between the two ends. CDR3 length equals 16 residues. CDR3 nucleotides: TGTGCCAGCACCGAGGGTCGGGCCCCGGGGCGGGAGACCCAGTACTTC. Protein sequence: CASTEGRAPGRETQYF.

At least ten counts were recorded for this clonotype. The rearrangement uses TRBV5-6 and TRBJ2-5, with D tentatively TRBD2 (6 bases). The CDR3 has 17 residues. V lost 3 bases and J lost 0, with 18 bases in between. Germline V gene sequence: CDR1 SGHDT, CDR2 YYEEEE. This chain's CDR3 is CASSSPSEPGDQETQYF. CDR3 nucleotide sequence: TGTGCCAGCAGCTCCCCTAGCGAGCCGGGCGACCAAGAGACCCAGTACTTC.

The CDR3 nucleotides read TGTGCCAGCAGCGCAACAGGGACTAGCAGGCATGAGCAGTTCTTC. As protein: CASSATGTSRHEQFF. The V gene is TRBV9, the J gene TRBJ2-1, with 9 bases matching TRBD2. Germline assignment: CDR1 SGDLS and CDR2 YYNGEE. Losses at the gene ends were 3 bases for V and 8 bases for J; bases not matched to a gene: 9. The CDR3 contains 15 residues.

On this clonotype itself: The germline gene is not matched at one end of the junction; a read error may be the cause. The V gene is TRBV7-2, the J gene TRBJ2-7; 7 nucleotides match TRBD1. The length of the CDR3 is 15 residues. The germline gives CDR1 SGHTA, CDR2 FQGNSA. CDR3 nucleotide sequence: TGCGCCAGCAGCCTCACAGACAGGGAACGCTACGAGCAGTACTTC. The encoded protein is CASSLTDRERYEQYF.

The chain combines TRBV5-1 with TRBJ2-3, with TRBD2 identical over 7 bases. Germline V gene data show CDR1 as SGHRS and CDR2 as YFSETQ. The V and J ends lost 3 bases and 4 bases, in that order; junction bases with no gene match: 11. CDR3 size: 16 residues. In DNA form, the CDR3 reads TGCGCCAGCAGCTCGCTCCTGACTAGCACAGCAGATACGCAGTATTTT. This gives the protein CASSSLLTSTADTQYF.

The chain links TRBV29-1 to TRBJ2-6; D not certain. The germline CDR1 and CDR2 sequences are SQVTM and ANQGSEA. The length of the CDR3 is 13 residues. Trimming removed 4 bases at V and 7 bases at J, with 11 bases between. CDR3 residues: CSVVPDSANVLTF. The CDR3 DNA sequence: TGCAGCGTTGTCCCTGACTCCGCCAACGTCCTGACTTTC.

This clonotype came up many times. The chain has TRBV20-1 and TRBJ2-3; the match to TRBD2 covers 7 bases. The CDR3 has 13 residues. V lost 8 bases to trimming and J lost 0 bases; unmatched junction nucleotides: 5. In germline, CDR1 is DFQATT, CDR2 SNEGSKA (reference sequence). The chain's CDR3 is CSRRESSTDTQYF. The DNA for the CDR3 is TGCAGTAGGCGGGAGTCTAGCACAGATACGCAGTATTTT.

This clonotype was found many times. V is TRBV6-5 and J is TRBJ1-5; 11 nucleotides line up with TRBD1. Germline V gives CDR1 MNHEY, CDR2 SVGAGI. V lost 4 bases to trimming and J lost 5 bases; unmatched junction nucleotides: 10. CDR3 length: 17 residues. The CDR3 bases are TGTGCCAGCAGTTTGGGGACAGGGGGAGCGAGGTATCAGCCCCAGCATTTT. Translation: CASSLGTGGARYQPQHF.

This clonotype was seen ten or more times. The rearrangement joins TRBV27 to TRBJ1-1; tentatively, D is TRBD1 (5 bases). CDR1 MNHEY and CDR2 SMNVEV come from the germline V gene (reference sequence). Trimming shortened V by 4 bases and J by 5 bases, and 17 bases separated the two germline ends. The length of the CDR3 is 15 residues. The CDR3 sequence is CASSWKQVRGTEAFF. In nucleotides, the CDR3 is TGTGCCAGCAGTTGGAAACAGGTTAGAGGGACTGAAGCTTTCTTT.

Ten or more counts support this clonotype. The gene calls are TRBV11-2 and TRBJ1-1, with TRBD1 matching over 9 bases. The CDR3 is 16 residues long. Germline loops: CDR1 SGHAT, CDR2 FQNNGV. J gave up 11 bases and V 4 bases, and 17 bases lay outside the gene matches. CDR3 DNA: TGTGCCAGCAGCTCTAGAGGTGGGACAGGGACCTTTGGTGCTTTCTTT. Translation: CASSSRGGTGTFGAFF.

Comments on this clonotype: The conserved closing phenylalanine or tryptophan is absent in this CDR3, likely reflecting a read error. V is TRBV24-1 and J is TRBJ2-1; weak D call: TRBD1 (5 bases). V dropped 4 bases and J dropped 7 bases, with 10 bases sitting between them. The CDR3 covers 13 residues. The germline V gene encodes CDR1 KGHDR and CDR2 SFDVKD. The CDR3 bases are TGTGCCACCAGTGAGCCAGGGTATAATGAGCAGTTCCTC. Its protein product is CATSEPGYNEQFL.

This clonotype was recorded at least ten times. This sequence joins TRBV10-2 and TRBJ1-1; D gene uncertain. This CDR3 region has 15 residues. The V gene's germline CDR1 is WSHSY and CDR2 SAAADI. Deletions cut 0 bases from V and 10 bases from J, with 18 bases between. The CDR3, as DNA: TGCGCCAGCAGTGAGTCGTACCGCGCGGACTTGGGAGCTTTCTTT. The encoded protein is CASSESYRADLGAFF.

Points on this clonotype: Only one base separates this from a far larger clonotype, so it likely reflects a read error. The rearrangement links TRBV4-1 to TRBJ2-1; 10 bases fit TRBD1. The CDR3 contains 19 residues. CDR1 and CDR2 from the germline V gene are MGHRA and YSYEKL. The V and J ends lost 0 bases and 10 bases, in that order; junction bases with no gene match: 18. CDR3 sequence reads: CASSQEGGLPGQGTYEQFF. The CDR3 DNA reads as TGCGCCAGCAGCCAAGAAGGGGGCCTCCCGGGACAGGGGACCTACGAGCAGTTCTTC.

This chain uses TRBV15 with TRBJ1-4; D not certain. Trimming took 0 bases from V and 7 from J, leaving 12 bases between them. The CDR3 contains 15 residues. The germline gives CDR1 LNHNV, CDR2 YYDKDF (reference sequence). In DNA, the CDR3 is TGTGCCACCAGCAGAGAACTTATTTTCGGTGAAAAACTGTTTTTT. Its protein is CATSRELIFGEKLFF.

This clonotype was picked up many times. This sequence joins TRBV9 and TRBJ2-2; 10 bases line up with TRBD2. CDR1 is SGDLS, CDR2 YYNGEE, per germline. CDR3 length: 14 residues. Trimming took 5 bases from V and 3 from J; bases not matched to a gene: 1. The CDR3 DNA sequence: TGTGCCAGCAGTAGCGGGAGGTACACCGGGGAGCTGTTTTTT. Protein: CASSSGRYTGELFF.

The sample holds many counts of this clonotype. DNA for the CDR3: TGCGCCAGCAGACCCGGGACAGGAAATGAAAAACTGTTTTTT. Translation gives CASRPGTGNEKLFF. The chain joins TRBV5-1 to TRBJ1-4; 8 bases fit TRBD1. The V and J ends lost 5 bases and 5 bases, in that order; junction bases with no gene match: 5. Per germline, CDR1 SGHRS and CDR2 YFSETQ. The CDR3 sequence is 14 residues long.

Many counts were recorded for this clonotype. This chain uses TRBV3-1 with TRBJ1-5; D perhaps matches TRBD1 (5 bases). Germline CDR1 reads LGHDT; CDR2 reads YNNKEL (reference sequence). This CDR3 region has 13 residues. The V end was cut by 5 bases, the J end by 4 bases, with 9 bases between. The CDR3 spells CASSAGGNQPQHF. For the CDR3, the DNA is TGTGCCAGCAGCGCCGGGGGGAATCAGCCCCAGCATTTT.

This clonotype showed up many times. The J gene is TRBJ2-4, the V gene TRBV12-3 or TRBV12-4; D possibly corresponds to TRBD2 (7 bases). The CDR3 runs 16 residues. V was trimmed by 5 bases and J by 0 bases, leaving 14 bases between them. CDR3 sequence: CASSEGGGLAKNIQYF. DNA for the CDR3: TGTGCCAGCAGTGAAGGGGGGGGCTTAGCCAAAAACATTCAGTACTTC.